The present T cell receptor (beta chain) was sequenced within a study of cytomegalovirus exposure and HLA in healthy donors. PCR primers comprised 60 Vbeta and 13 Jbeta primers. TCRdb's copy holds only in-frame clones and misses some; the assay was immunoSEQ multiplex PCR. Counted here are 100,000 to 150,000 clones, under 85% occurring once; the ten biggest clones make up about 4%. The germline V gene encodes CDR1 SGDLS and CDR2 YYNGEE. J gave up 1 base and V 4 bases, and 8 bases lay outside the gene matches. This CDR3 has 16 residues. General observations from the study: Most TCR beta V segments were productive about 87% or about 30% of the time in an earlier analysis.

About this clone: The antigen is undetermined.

Material for sequencing was PBMCs. V and J are TRBV9 and TRBJ2-3, with 8 positions matching TRBD2. This receptor was taken from a woman in her fifties or sixties in good health and CMV-seropositive. The CDR3, as DNA: TGTGCCAGCAGCCCGAGATTGACTAGCGGCACAGATACGCAGTATTTT. It is translated as CASSPRLTSGTDTQYF.